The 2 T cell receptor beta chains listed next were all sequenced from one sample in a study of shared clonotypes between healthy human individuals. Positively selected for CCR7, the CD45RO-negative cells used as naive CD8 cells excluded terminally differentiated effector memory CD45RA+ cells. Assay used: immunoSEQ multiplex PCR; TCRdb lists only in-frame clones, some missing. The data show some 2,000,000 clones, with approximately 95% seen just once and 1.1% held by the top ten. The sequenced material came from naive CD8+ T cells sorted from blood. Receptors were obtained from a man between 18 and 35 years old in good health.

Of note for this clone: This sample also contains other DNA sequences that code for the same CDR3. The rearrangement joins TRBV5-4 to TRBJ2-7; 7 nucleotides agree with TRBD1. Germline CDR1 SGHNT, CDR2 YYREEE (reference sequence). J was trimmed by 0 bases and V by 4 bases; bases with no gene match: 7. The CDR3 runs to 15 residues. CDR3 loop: CASSLRTGGSYEQYF. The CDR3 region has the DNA TGTGCCAGCAGCCTGCGGACAGGAGGCTCCTACGAGCAGTACTTC.

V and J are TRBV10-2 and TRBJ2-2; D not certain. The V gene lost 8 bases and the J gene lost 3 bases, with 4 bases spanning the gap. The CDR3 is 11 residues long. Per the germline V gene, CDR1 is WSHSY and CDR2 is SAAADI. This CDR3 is CASGDTGELFF. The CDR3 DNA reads TGCGCCAGCGGGGACACCGGGGAGCTGTTTTTT.